This section outlines one T cell receptor (beta chain) sequence together with its context. What it binds is unknown. Germline V gene lookup returns CDR1 LGHNA and CDR2 YSLEER. The CDR3 extends over 15 amino acids. This sample was taken from a study of blood T cells in healthy people across ages. Findings and caveats of the study: Donor CMV status, an unknown factor, possibly confounded changes in expanded clonotypes.

A second 7 to 11 cycle PCR used barcoded and J-beta primers. MiXCR was run by TCRdb on the 5' RACE reads, yielding one entry per CDR3 protein. The sample holds some 730,000 distinct CDR3 sequences; approximately 21% are singletons and the top ten take roughly 22%. Sequencing was done on a sample of blood. The rearrangement links TRBV4-3 to TRBJ2-7; 8 nucleotides agree with TRBD2. The receptor was derived from a man between 65 and 80 years old in good health. CDR3 bases: TGCGCCAGCAGCCCTCGGGAGGGAGGCTACCACGAGCAGTGCGTC. Translation: CASSPREGGYHEQCV.